This is a list of T cell receptor beta chains from one sample in a study of shared clonotypes between healthy human individuals. The assay was immunoSEQ multiplex PCR, and TCRdb's table has in-frame clones only and misses some. The table includes just over 2,000,000 clones, roughly 96% detected once. The specimen sequenced was naive CD4+ T cells sorted from blood. Receptor source: a young man in good health. The CDR3 runs from the conserved cysteine through the conserved F or W. The D gene is left open where the match is weak. Size values are once, few and many counts, or a class for expanded clones, and some rows have none.

D gene	V gene	clone size	J gene	CDR3 protein	CDR3 DNA
TRBD1	TRBV14	.	TRBJ1-5	CASSHTGQVHSNQPQHF	TGTGCCAGCAGCCATACCGGACAGGTCCATAGCAATCAGCCCCAGCATTTT
.	TRBV28	.	TRBJ1-4	CASSFRGREKLFF	TGTGCCAGCAGTTTCCGGGGTCGCGAAAAACTGTTTTTT
TRBD1	TRBV19	.	TRBJ1-6	CASSASGTANSPLHF	TGTGCCAGTAGTGCCTCCGGGACAGCGAATTCACCCCTCCACTTT
TRBD1	TRBV5-1	.	TRBJ1-2	CASEQGTGTGDGYTF	TGCGCCAGCGAGCAAGGGACCGGGACAGGGGATGGCTACACCTTC
.	TRBV20-1	.	TRBJ2-1	CSAGTYNEQFF	TGCAGTGCTGGGACCTACAATGAGCAGTTCTTC
.	TRBV5-1	.	TRBJ1-1	CASSLSRSVTEAFF	TGCGCCAGCAGCTTGTCACGGAGCGTCACTGAAGCTTTCTTT
.	TRBV7-9	.	TRBJ1-5	CASSLGTDNQPQHF	TGTGCCAGCAGCTTAGGGACAGATAATCAGCCCCAGCATTTT
TRBD1	TRBV7-6	.	TRBJ2-7	CASSLSTTGGEQYF	TGTGCCAGCAGCTTATCGACAACAGGGGGCGAGCAGTACTTC
TRBD2	TRBV5-1	.	TRBJ2-3	CASSLGPTSGTDTQYF	TGCGCCAGCAGCTTGGGGCCGACTAGCGGCACAGATACGCAGTATTTT
.	TRBV27	.	TRBJ1-1	CASSLAGTLEAFF	TGTGCCAGCAGTTTGGCCGGGACCCTTGAAGCTTTCTTT
.	TRBV5-4	.	TRBJ2-5	CASSLGSVHQETQYF	TGTGCCAGCAGCTTGGGCTCGGTCCACCAAGAGACCCAGTACTTC
TRBD1	TRBV6-1	.	TRBJ2-5	CASVTGGRETQYF	TGTGCCAGTGTCACAGGGGGCAGGGAGACCCAGTACTTC
TRBD1	TRBV19	once	TRBJ1-2	CASSPRDSFYGYTF	TGTGCCAGTAGCCCCCGGGACAGCTTCTATGGCTACACCTTC
TRBD1	TRBV7-9	.	TRBJ2-7	CASSQYTGAYEQYF	TGTGCCAGCAGCCAATATACAGGGGCCTACGAGCAGTACTTC
TRBD1	TRBV28	.	TRBJ2-7	CASSYPGQDYEQYF	TGTGCCAGCAGTTACCCTGGACAGGACTACGAGCAGTACTTC
.	TRBV19	.	TRBJ1-2	CASSILGDRPQGNGYTF	TGTGCCAGTAGTATCCTGGGAGACAGGCCCCAAGGGAATGGCTACACCTTC
TRBD1	TRBV18	.	TRBJ1-1	CASSGQANTEAFF	TGTGCCAGCTCAGGACAGGCGAACACTGAAGCTTTCTTT
.	TRBV10-2	few	TRBJ1-5	CAAASQQGHQPQHF	TGCGCCGCAGCGTCACAGCAGGGCCATCAGCCCCAGCATTTT
.	TRBV1	few	TRBJ1-2	CTSSQSKGPLRYGYTF	TGCACCAGCAGCCAAAGTAAGGGACCTCTCCGCTATGGCTACACCTTC
.	TRBV7-9	.	TRBJ1-1	CASTSVNTEAFF	TGTGCCAGCACCTCCGTGAACACTGAAGCTTTCTTT
.	TRBV5-1	.	TRBJ2-1	CASGQDGSYEEQFF	TGCGCCAGCGGCCAGGACGGCTCCTACGAGGAGCAGTTCTTC
TRBD2	TRBV5-6	.	TRBJ2-1	CASSSKLAGAYNEQFF	TGTGCCAGCAGCTCCAAACTAGCGGGGGCCTACAATGAGCAGTTCTTC
TRBD1	TRBV6-5	.	TRBJ1-1	CASSYGQGANTEAFF	TGTGCCAGCAGTTACGGACAGGGGGCAAACACTGAAGCTTTCTTT
TRBD1	TRBV6-5	.	TRBJ1-3	CASSTTGGDRNTIYF	TGTGCCAGCAGTACAACAGGGGGCGATCGGAACACCATATATTTT
.	TRBV9	.	TRBJ1-1	CASSVAGVMNTEAFF	TGTGCCAGCAGCGTAGCTGGAGTCATGAACACTGAAGCTTTCTTT
.	TRBV5-1	.	TRBJ1-1	CASSSGGTSTEAFF	TGCGCCAGCAGCTCGGGCGGGACTTCCACTGAAGCTTTCTTT
.	TRBV7-3	.	TRBJ2-5	CASSFQGQKQETQYF	TGTGCCAGCAGCTTCCAGGGTCAGAAACAAGAGACCCAGTACTTC
.	TRBV6-1	.	TRBJ2-1	CASSGGNEQFF	TGTGCCAGCAGTGGAGGCAATGAGCAGTTCTTC
.	TRBV7-2	.	TRBJ2-2	CASSLGGSGNTGELFF	TGTGCCAGCAGCTTAGGCGGTAGCGGCAACACCGGGGAGCTGTTTTTT
.	TRBV11-2	.	TRBJ2-5	CASSLGSGLEVQYF	TGTGCCAGCAGCTTAGGAAGTGGATTAGAGGTCCAGTACTTC
TRBD1	TRBV5-1	.	TRBJ1-6	CASSLLGGQGGSPLHF	TGCGCCAGCAGCCTCCTTGGCGGACAGGGAGGGTCACCCCTCCACTTT
TRBD2	TRBV5-4	.	TRBJ2-2	CASSSDRLAGPNTGELFF	TGTGCCAGCAGCTCGGACCGACTAGCGGGACCGAACACCGGGGAGCTGTTTTTT
TRBD1	TRBV11-2	.	TRBJ2-1	CASSWDRGSYNEQFF	TGTGCCAGCAGCTGGGACAGGGGTAGCTACAATGAGCAGTTCTTC
.	TRBV27	.	TRBJ1-2	CASSPFPDSLAPSYGYTF	TGTGCCAGCAGTCCCTTCCCGGACAGCCTCGCCCCGAGCTATGGCTACACCTTC
TRBD1	TRBV18	.	TRBJ1-6	CASSPLGQGNSPLHF	TGTGCCAGCTCACCCCTGGGACAGGGGAATTCACCCCTCCACTTT
TRBD2	TRBV5-1	.	TRBJ2-5	CASSLALAGGRETQYF	TGCGCCAGCAGCTTGGCACTAGCGGGAGGGCGAGAGACCCAGTACTTC
TRBD1	TRBV30	.	TRBJ1-4	CAWAPGQGFEKLFF	TGTGCCTGGGCCCCGGGACAGGGGTTTGAAAAACTGTTTTTT
TRBD2	TRBV28	.	TRBJ2-1	CASRRMGLATYNEQFF	TGTGCCAGCAGACGTATGGGACTAGCGACCTACAATGAGCAGTTCTTC
TRBD2	TRBV18	.	TRBJ2-5	CASSPLAGGETQYF	TGTGCCAGCTCACCTTTGGCGGGAGGAGAGACCCAGTACTTC
.	TRBV5-1	.	TRBJ1-3	CASSLGGSGNTIYF	TGCGCCAGCAGCTTAGGTGGGTCTGGAAACACCATATATTTT
.	TRBV7-2	.	TRBJ2-2	CASSRTSFPGELFF	TGTGCCAGCAGCCGCACTAGCTTCCCCGGGGAGCTGTTTTTT
.	TRBV4-2	.	TRBJ2-3	CASSKDTESQGQADTQYF	TGTGCCAGCAGCAAAGACACTGAGAGTCAGGGTCAGGCAGATACGCAGTATTTT
.	TRBV11-2	.	TRBJ2-2	CASSLELTSGELFF	TGTGCCAGCAGCTTAGAACTTACCTCCGGGGAGCTGTTTTTT
.	TRBV6-1	.	TRBJ1-3	CASTEGGSGNTIYF	TGTGCCAGCACGGAAGGTGGCTCTGGAAACACCATATATTTT
TRBD2	TRBV28	.	TRBJ2-3	CASSLWRSGGADTQYF	TGTGCCAGCAGTTTATGGAGAAGCGGGGGGGCGGATACGCAGTATTTT
TRBD1	TRBV7-6	.	TRBJ2-5	CASSSHQGAGETQYF	TGTGCCAGCAGCTCCCACCAGGGGGCAGGAGAGACCCAGTACTTC
.	TRBV6-1	.	TRBJ2-7	CASSALQGYEQYF	TGTGCCAGCAGTGCTTTACAGGGTTACGAGCAGTACTTC
.	TRBV4-3	once	TRBJ2-5	CASSQDLPGTQYF	TGCGCCAGCAGCCAAGATCTCCCGGGGACCCAGTACTTC
TRBD1	TRBV6-1	.	TRBJ2-5	CASRDRGVKTQYF	TGTGCCAGCAGGGACAGGGGTGTCAAGACCCAGTACTTC
.	TRBV7-6	.	TRBJ2-2	CASSLTVNAALGTGELFF	TGTGCCAGCAGCTTAACGGTTAATGCGGCGCTGGGAACCGGGGAGCTGTTTTTT